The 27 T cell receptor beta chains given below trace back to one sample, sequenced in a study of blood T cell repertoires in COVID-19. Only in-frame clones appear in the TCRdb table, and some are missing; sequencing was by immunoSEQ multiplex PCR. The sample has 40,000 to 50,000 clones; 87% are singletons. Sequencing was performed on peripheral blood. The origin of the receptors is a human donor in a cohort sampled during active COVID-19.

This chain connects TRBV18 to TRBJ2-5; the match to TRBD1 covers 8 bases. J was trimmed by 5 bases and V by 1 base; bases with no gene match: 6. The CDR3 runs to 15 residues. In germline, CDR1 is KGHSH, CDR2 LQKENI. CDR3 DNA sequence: TGTGCCAGCTCACCACAAACAGGGGGTTCGGAGACCCAGTACTTC. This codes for CASSPQTGGSETQYF. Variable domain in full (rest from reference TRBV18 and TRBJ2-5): NAGVMQNPRHLVRRRGQEARLRCSPMKGHSHVYWYRQLPEEGLKFMVYLQKENIIDESGMPKERFSAEFPKEGPSILRIQQVVRGDSAAYFCASSPQTGGSETQYFGPGTRLLVL.

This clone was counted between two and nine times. The DNA for the CDR3 is TGCAGCGTTGGCCCCGGGACAGGGGGAAACACCATATATTTT. Amino acid sequence: CSVGPGTGGNTIYF. The chain carries TRBV29-1 and TRBJ1-3; 9 bases fit TRBD1. Germline-derived CDR1 and CDR2 are SQVTM and ANQGSEA. Unmatched junction bases numbered 5, after V lost 4 bases and J lost 4 bases. The CDR3 runs to 14 residues.

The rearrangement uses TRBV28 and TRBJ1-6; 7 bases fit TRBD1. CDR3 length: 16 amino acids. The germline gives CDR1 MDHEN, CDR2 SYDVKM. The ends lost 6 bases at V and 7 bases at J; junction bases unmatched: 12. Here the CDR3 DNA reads TGTGCCAGCAGCCCGCCGTCGGGACAGATCAATTCACCCCTCCACTTT. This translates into CASSPPSGQINSPLHF.

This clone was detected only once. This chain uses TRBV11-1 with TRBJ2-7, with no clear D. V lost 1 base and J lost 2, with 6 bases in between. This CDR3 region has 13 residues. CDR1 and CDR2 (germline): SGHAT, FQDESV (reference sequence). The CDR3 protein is CASSLGLAYEQYF. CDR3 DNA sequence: TGTGCCAGCAGCTTAGGCCTAGCCTACGAGCAGTACTTC.

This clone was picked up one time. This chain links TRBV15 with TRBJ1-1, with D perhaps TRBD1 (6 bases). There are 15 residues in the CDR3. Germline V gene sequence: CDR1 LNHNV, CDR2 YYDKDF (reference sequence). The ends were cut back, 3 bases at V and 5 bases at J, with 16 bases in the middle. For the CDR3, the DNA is TGTGCCACCAGCAGGGTGCTAGGGGGATTGACTGAAGCTTTCTTT. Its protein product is CATSRVLGGLTEAFF.

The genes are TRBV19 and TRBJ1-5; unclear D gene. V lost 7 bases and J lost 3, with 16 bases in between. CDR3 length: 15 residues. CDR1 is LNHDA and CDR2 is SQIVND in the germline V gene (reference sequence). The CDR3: CASTLRGGANQPQHF. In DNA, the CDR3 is TGTGCCAGTACCTTGAGAGGCGGAGCCAATCAGCCCCAGCATTTT. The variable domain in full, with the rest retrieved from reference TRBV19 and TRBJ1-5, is DGGITQSPKYLFRKEGQNVTLSCEQNLNHDAMYWYRQDPGQGLRLIYYSQIVNDFQKGDIAEGYSVSREKKESFPLTVTSAQKNPTAFYLCASTLRGGANQPQHFGDGTRLSIL.

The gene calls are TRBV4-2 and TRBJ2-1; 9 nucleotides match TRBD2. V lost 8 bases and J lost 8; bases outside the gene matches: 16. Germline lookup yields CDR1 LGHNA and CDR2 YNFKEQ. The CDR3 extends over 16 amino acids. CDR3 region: CASARSRAGGPDEQFF. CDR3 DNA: TGTGCCAGCGCCCGGTCAAGGGCGGGAGGGCCCGATGAGCAGTTCTTC.

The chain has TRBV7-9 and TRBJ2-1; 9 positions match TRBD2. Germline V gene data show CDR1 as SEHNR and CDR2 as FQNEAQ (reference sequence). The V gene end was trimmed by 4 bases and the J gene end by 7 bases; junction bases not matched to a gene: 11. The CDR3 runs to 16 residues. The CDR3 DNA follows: TGTGCCAGCAGCTACTCCACCAGCGGGAGGCAAAATGAGCAGTTCTTC. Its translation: CASSYSTSGRQNEQFF.

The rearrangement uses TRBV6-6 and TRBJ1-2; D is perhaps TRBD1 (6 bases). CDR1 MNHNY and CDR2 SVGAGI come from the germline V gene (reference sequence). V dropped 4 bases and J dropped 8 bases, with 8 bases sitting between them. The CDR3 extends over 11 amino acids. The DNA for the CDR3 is TGTGCCAGCAGTTCAGGGGAAGGCTACACCTTC. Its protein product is CASSSGEGYTF.

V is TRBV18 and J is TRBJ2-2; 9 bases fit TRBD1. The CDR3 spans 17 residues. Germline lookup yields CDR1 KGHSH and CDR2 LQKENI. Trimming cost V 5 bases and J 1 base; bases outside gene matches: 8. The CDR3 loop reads CASSSKPGQGNTGELFF. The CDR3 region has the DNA TGTGCCAGCTCATCGAAACCGGGACAGGGGAACACCGGGGAGCTGTTTTTT. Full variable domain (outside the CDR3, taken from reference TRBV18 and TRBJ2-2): NAGVMQNPRHLVRRRGQEARLRCSPMKGHSHVYWYRQLPEEGLKFMVYLQKENIIDESGMPKERFSAEFPKEGPSILRIQQVVRGDSAAYFCASSSKPGQGNTGELFFGEGSRLTVL.

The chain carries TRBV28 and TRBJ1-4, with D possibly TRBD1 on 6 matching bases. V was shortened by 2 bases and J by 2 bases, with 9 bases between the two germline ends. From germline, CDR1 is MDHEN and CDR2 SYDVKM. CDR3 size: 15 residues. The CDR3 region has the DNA TGTGCCAGCAGTTTAGGGGGGGCTACTAATGAAAAACTGTTTTTT. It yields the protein CASSLGGATNEKLFF.

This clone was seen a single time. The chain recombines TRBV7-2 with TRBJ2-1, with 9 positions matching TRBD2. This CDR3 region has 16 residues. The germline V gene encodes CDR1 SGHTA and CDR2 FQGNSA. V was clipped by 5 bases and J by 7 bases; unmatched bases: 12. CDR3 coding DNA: TGTGCCAGCAGCGCAAGTCGTCTAGCGGGGAAAAATGAGCAGTTCTTC. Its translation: CASSASRLAGKNEQFF.

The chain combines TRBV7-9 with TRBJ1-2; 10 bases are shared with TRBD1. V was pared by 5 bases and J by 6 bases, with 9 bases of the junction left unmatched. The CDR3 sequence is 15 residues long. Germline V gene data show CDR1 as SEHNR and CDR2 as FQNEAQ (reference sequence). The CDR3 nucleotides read TGTGCCAGCAGCCAGGCCTCGGGACAGGGGCATGGCTACACCTTC. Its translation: CASSQASGQGHGYTF.

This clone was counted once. The CDR3 loop is CASSQDPRANQPQHF. As DNA, the CDR3 is TGTGCCAGCAGCCAAGATCCCAGGGCCAATCAGCCCCAGCATTTT. The chain recombines TRBV3-1 (or the pseudogene TRBV3-2) with TRBJ1-5; D perhaps matches TRBD1 (5 bases). This CDR3 has 15 amino acids. The V end was cut by 0 bases, the J end by 3 bases, with 9 bases between. Looked up from germline, CDR1 is LGHDT and CDR2 is YNNKEL (reference sequence).

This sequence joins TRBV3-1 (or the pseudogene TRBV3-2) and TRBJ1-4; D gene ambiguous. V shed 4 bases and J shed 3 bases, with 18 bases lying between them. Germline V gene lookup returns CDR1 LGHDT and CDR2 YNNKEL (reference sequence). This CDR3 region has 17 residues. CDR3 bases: TGTGCCAGCAGCCCATCCCTAAGGATAGCCTCTAATGAAAAACTGTTTTTT. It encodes CASSPSLRIASNEKLFF.

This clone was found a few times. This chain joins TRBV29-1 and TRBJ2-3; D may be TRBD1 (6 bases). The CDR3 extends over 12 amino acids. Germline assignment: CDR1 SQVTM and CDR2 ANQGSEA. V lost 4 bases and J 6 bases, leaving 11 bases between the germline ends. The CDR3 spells CSVGQGKDTQYF. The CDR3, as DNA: TGCAGCGTTGGGCAGGGGAAGGATACGCAGTATTTT.

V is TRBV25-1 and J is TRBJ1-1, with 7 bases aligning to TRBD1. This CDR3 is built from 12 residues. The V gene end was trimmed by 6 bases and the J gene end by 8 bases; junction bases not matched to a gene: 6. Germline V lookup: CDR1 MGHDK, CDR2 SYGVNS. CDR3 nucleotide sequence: TGTGCCAGCAGACAGGGGAAGTCCGAAGCTTTCTTT. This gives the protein CASRQGKSEAFF.

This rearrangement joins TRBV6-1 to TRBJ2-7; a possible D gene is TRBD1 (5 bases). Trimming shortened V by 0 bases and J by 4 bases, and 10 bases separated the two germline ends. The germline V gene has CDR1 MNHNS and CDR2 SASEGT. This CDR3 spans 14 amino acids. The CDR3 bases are TGTGCCAGCAGTGAAGCCGACAGATATTACGAGCAGTACTTC. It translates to CASSEADRYYEQYF.

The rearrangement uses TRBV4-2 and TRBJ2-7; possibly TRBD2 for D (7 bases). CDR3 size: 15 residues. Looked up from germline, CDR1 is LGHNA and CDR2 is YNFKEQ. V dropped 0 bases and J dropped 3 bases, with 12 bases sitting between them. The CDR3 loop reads CASSQEEGGFYEQYF. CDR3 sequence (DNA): TGTGCCAGCAGCCAAGAAGAGGGGGGGTTCTACGAGCAGTACTTC.

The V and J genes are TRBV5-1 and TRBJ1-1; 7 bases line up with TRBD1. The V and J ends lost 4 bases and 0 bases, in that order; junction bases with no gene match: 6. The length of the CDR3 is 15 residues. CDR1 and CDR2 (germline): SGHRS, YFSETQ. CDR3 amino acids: CASSQLQGMNTEAFF. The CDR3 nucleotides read TGCGCCAGCAGCCAACTACAGGGGATGAACACTGAAGCTTTCTTT.

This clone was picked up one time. In DNA, the CDR3 is TGTGCCAGTAGTATATGGCCAGCAACTAATGAAAAACTGTTTTTT. Translation: CASSIWPATNEKLFF. The chain has TRBV19 and TRBJ1-4; no clear D gene. The V and J ends lost 2 bases and 0 bases respectively, with 7 bases between them. Germline loops: CDR1 LNHDA, CDR2 SQIVND (reference sequence). The CDR3 loop spans 15 amino acids.

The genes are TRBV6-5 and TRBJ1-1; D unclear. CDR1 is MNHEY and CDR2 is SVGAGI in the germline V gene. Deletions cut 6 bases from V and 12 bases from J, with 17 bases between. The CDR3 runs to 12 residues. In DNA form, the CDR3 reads TGTGCCAGCAGCCATTTGGAGGGTTCGTCTTTCTTT. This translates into CASSHLEGSSFF.

The CDR3 reads CASSLTASGPYEQYF. The CDR3 bases are TGTGCCAGCAGCTTAACGGCTAGCGGACCCTACGAGCAGTACTTC. The J gene is TRBJ2-7, the V gene TRBV11-2, with 7 nucleotides matching TRBD2. The CDR3 has 15 amino acids. Germline V gives CDR1 SGHAT, CDR2 FQNNGV. V was clipped by 2 bases and J by 2 bases; unmatched bases: 6.

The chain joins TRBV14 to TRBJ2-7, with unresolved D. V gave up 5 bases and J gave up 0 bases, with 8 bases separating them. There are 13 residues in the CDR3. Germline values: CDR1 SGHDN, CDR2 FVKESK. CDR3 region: CASSFGGSYEQYF. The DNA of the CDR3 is TGTGCCAGCAGCTTCGGCGGCTCCTACGAGCAGTACTTC.

CDR3 coding DNA: TGTGCCAGCAGTGAACTAGGAACGGGGGCTGAAGCTTTCTTT. The encoded protein is CASSELGTGAEAFF. The chain carries TRBV25-1 and TRBJ1-1, with D perhaps TRBD1 (5 bases). Trimming removed 2 bases from V and 6 bases from J, with 13 bases in between. Looked up from germline, CDR1 is MGHDK and CDR2 is SYGVNS. This CDR3 region has 14 residues.

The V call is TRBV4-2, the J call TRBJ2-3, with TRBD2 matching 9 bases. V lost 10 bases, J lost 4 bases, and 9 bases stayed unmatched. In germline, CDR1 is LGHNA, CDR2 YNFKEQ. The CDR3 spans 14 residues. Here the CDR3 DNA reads TGTGCCATGTCAGCGGGAGGATTGTCAGATACGCAGTATTTT. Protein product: CAMSAGGLSDTQYF.

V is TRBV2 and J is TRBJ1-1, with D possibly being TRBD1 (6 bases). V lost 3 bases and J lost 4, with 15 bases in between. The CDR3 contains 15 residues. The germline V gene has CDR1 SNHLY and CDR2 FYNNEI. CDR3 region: CASSDAGAPGTEAFF. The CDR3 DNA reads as TGTGCCAGCAGTGATGCAGGGGCTCCGGGCACTGAAGCTTTCTTT.